A single sample is the source of the 14 T cell receptor beta chains below, sequenced in a study of glioma-infiltrating T cells. The iRepertoire nested amplicon-rescue multiplex PCR amplified TCR alpha and beta CDR3s from RNA. In TCRdb, the multiplex PCR reads were re-called with MiXCR into one record per CDR3 protein. The table records approximately 400,000 distinct CDR3 sequences, roughly two fifths of them present only once. Material: glioma tissue, nonneoplastic brain tissue, or PBMCs (not recorded which). The origin of the receptors is a human donor with low-grade glioma or glioblastoma, undergoing nonglioma brain surgery, or in good health (not recorded which).

This clonotype was counted ten times or more. This sequence joins TRBV20-1 and TRBJ2-5; 14 nucleotides line up with TRBD2. Germline CDR1 is DFQATT and CDR2 is SNEGSKA (reference sequence). There are 17 residues in the CDR3. Losses at the gene ends were 4 bases for V and 5 bases for J; bases not matched to a gene: 12. The CDR3 DNA follows: TGCAGTGCTACGACATCAGGGACTAGCGGGAGTACGGAGACCCAGTACTTC. This codes for CSATTSGTSGSTETQYF.

As to this clonotype: Mismatch with germline at one junction end may stem from a read error. CDR3 bases: TGTGCCATCAGTTCCCCTCTTGACGGCGCAGGGGAGACCCAGTACTTC. It specifies CAISSPLDGAGETQYF. This chain links TRBV28 with TRBJ2-5; possibly TRBD1 for D (5 bases). CDR1 MDHEN and CDR2 SYDVKM come from the germline V gene. The CDR3 has 16 residues.

The CDR3 region has the DNA TGCGCCAGCAGCCCCCAGGACGGGACTGGGGCCAACGTCCTGACTTTC. Its translation: CASSPQDGTGANVLTF. The V and J genes are TRBV4-1 and TRBJ2-6, with TRBD2 as a possible D gene (5 bases). Germline V lookup: CDR1 MGHRA, CDR2 YSYEKL. Trimming removed 4 bases from V and 2 bases from J, with 12 bases in between. The CDR3 runs to 16 residues.

This clonotype was recorded a few times. The V call is TRBV20-1, the J call TRBJ2-1, with 11 bases identical to TRBD2. The CDR3 is 15 amino acids. The J segment lost 10 bases and the V segment lost 0 bases, leaving 8 bases of the junction unmatched. Germline V lookup: CDR1 DFQATT, CDR2 SNEGSKA (reference sequence). The CDR3 reads CSARDGGLAAVEQFF. The CDR3 bases are TGCAGTGCTAGAGATGGGGGACTAGCGGCAGTGGAGCAGTTCTTC.

The chain combines TRBV4-1 with TRBJ2-1; TRBD2 might be the D (7 bases). The CDR3 length is 17 residues. Trimming left V 0 bases short and J 8 bases short, with 20 bases between. Per the germline V gene, CDR1 is MGHRA and CDR2 is YSYEKL. The CDR3 nucleotides are TGCGCCAGCAGCCAAGATGGGGGGGGGGCCCGTGGAGATGAGCAGTTCTTC. As protein: CASSQDGGGARGDEQFF.

This clonotype was recorded only once. The chain employs TRBV7-6 and TRBJ2-7, with 7 bases lining up with TRBD1. J gave up 0 bases and V 4 bases, and 9 bases lay outside the gene matches. This CDR3 spans 16 amino acids. The germline gives CDR1 SGHVS, CDR2 FNYEAQ. CDR3 loop: CASSSTGTDNSYEQYF. The DNA of the CDR3 is TGTGCCAGCAGCTCAACCGGGACAGATAACTCCTACGAGCAGTACTTC. Full variable domain (missing parts from reference TRBV7-6 and TRBJ2-7): GAGVSQSPRYKVTKRGQDVALRCDPISGHVSLYWYRQALGQGPEFLTYFNYEAQQDKSGLPNDRFSAERPEGSISTLTIQRTEQRDSAMYRCASSSTGTDNSYEQYFGPGTRLTVT.

Concerning this clonotype: This may be a read error, as it is one base from a much larger clone. CDR3 bases: TGCGCCAGCAGCCAGGGACATCCTGACACTGAAGCTCTCTTT. This codes for CASSQGHPDTEALF. The chain joins TRBV28 to TRBJ1-1, with TRBD1 as a possible D gene (6 bases). The CDR3 length is 14 residues. Germline lookup yields CDR1 MDHEN and CDR2 SYDVKM.

The rearrangement joins TRBV6-1 to TRBJ2-1; a weak D match, TRBD1 (6 bases). The CDR3 runs to 14 residues. V dropped 3 bases and J dropped 3 bases, with 9 bases sitting between them. Germline CDR1 and CDR2: MNHNS and SASEGT. The CDR3 DNA follows: TGTGCCAGCAGTGACAGGGGATACTACAATGAGCAGTTCTTC. Its translation is CASSDRGYYNEQFF.

Points on this clonotype: A much larger clone differs from this one at a single base, so this may be a read error. CDR3 DNA: TGTGCCAGCAGCTACCTTGGGACAGTGGGCAACGAGCAGTACTTC. Its translation is CASSYLGTVGNEQYF. This chain joins TRBV6-5 and TRBJ2-7, with TRBD1 matching over 7 bases. CDR3 length: 15 amino acids. The J segment lost 5 bases and the V segment lost 6 bases, leaving 13 bases of the junction unmatched. From germline, CDR1 is MNHEY and CDR2 SVGAGI.

This clonotype was picked up many times. J is TRBJ2-7 and V is TRBV27, with 8 positions matching TRBD1. Germline CDR1 and CDR2: MNHEY and SMNVEV (reference sequence). The CDR3 is 16 amino acids. Losses at the gene ends were 0 bases for V and 2 bases for J; bases not matched to a gene: 6. CDR3 region: CASSLSGQGLAYEQYF. The CDR3 DNA is TGTGCCAGCAGTTTATCAGGACAGGGACTCGCCTACGAGCAGTACTTC.

This clonotype has just one count. A clone one base away is much larger, so this may be a read error. The chain couples TRBV6-2 or TRBV6-3 to TRBJ2-6; D is ambiguous. CDR1 is MNHEY and CDR2 is SVGEGT in the germline V gene. The CDR3 totals 15 residues. CDR3 nucleotide sequence: TGTACCAGCAGTCGCTCTCATGCCATGGCCAACGTCCTGACTTTC. The encoded protein is CTSSRSHAMANVLTF.

The chain carries TRBV4-2 and TRBJ1-5; D gene uncertain. The germline V gene encodes CDR1 LGHNA and CDR2 YNFKEQ. V was shortened by 0 bases and J by 2 bases, with 11 bases between the two germline ends. The CDR3 loop spans 16 amino acids. The CDR3 reads CASSQDPGSRNQPQHF. CDR3 DNA sequence: TGTGCCAGCAGCCAAGATCCCGGCAGCCGCAATCAGCCCCAGCATTTT.

Worth noting for this clonotype: A read error may account for a junction end that differs from germline. The chain couples TRBV7-2 to TRBJ2-7; no reliable D call. This CDR3 is 15 amino acids long. Germline V CDR1 and CDR2: SGHTA, FQGNSA. The CDR3 bases are TGCGCCAGCAGCCAAGCCCCGGGCCGCACCTACGAGCAGTACTTC. Translated, it gives CASSQAPGRTYEQYF.

With regard to this clonotype: A much larger clone differs from this one at a single base, so this may be a read error. The chain combines TRBV6-8 with TRBJ2-5; perhaps TRBD1 as D (5 bases). In germline, CDR1 is MNHGY, CDR2 SAAAGT. The CDR3 has 14 amino acids. V was shortened by 5 bases and J by 1 base, with 11 bases between the two germline ends. CDR3 coding DNA: TGTGCCAGCAGTACAGGCTATATCCAAGAGACCCAGTACTTC. It translates to CASSTGYIQETQYF.